These T cell receptor beta chains were read from a single sample in a study of human T cells and chemical hapten exposure. TCRdb recomputed calls from the RACE reads with MiXCR, one row per CDR3 protein. The sample yields about 64,000 distinct CDR3 sequences, around 10% seen once. Sequencing was performed on whole blood, taken in connection with sensitization to the hapten diphenylcyclopropenone (DPC). All receptors come from a woman aged 25 to 39 with alopecia areata. Some clones in this sample may be carry-over from other donors' samples. Each CDR3 is given with its conserved first and last residue. The D gene is left open where the match is weak. Size values are once, few and many counts, or a class for expanded clones, and some rows have none.

abundance,d_gene,v_gene,j_gene,CDR3aa,CDR3nt
few,NA,TRBV2,TRBJ1-2,CASSESQGYYGYTF,TGTGCCAGCAGTGAAAGCCAGGGGTACTATGGCTACACCTTC
NA,TRBD2,TRBV12-3/TRBV12-4,TRBJ2-2,CASRRRLAGETGELFF,TGTGCCAGCAGACGCCGACTAGCGGGCGAGACCGGGGAGCTGTTTTTT
many,TRBD1,TRBV20-1,TRBJ2-4,CSARWTGGTNIQYF,TGCAGTGCTAGATGGACAGGGGGGACAAACATTCAGTACTTC
NA,NA,TRBV30,TRBJ1-4,CVWSGRRKPTEKLFF,TGTGTCTGGAGCGGGAGGCGGAAGCCCACTGAAAAACTGTTTTTT
many,NA,TRBV6-5,TRBJ2-5,CASSVGGYQETQYF,TGTGCCAGCAGTGTAGGGGGGTACCAAGAGACCCAGTACTTC
few,TRBD2,TRBV2,TRBJ2-2,CASRGTSATGGELFF,TGTGCCAGCAGAGGGACTAGCGCAACCGGCGGGGAGCTGTTTTTT
few,TRBD2,TRBV20-1,TRBJ2-1,CSARDRGLAGSYNEQFF,TGCAGTGCTAGAGACCGTGGACTAGCGGGCTCCTACAATGAGCAGTTCTTC
NA,TRBD1,TRBV5-1,TRBJ2-5,CASSPGTAQETQYF,TGCGCCAGCAGCCCTGGGACAGCACAAGAGACCCAGTACTTC
NA,NA,TRBV28,TRBJ1-1,CASSGPGDTEAFF,TGTGCCAGCAGCGGACCTGGGGACACTGAAGCTTTCTTT
NA,NA,TRBV28,TRBJ2-7,CASSPLAGEQYF,TGTGCCAGCAGCCCCCTGGCAGGGGAGCAGTACTTC
NA,NA,TRBV12-3/TRBV12-4,TRBJ2-3,CASGNRGLDMYF,TGTGCCAGCGGGAACCGGGGACTGGATATGTATTTT
few,NA,TRBV25-1,TRBJ2-3,CASSWTTDTQYF,TGTGCCAGCAGTTGGACAACAGATACGCAGTATTTT
few,TRBD1,TRBV4-1,TRBJ2-5,CASSPGGPRAETQYF,TGCGCCAGCAGCCCAGGGGGACCCCGGGCAGAGACCCAGTACTTC
many,TRBD2,TRBV6-2/TRBV6-3,TRBJ2-1,CASRRLAWDEQFF,TGTGCCAGCAGGAGACTAGCCTGGGATGAGCAGTTCTTC
NA,NA,TRBV7-6,TRBJ2-2,CASSIAGVGNTGELFF,TGTGCCAGCAGCATAGCAGGGGTGGGGAACACCGGGGAGCTGTTTTTT
few,TRBD1,TRBV7-8,TRBJ1-6,CASSFRQGRSPLHF,TGTGCCAGCAGTTTTAGACAGGGTCGGTCACCCCTCCACTTT
many,NA,TRBV6-2/TRBV6-3,TRBJ1-5,CASTSQGSNQPQHF,TGTGCCAGCACATCACAGGGAAGCAATCAGCCCCAGCATTTT
few,NA,TRBV20-1,TRBJ1-5,CSAMAPSGDQPQHF,TGCAGTGCTATGGCCCCATCGGGTGATCAGCCCCAGCATTTT
few,NA,TRBV5-4,TRBJ2-5,CASSAPSGGQETQYF,TGTGCCAGCAGCGCCCCCAGTGGGGGGCAAGAGACCCAGTACTTC
few,NA,TRBV11-2,TRBJ2-7,CASSLDSARTVHF,TGTGCCAGCAGCTTAGATTCGGCCCGAACGGTACACTTC
NA,TRBD2,TRBV20-1,TRBJ2-1,CSAMQAGSGNEQFF,TGCAGTGCTATGCAAGCGGGATCGGGTAATGAGCAGTTCTTC
few,NA,TRBV5-1,TRBJ2-1,CASSPDIGYNEQFF,TGCGCCAGCAGCCCCGACATTGGGTACAATGAGCAGTTCTTC
many,NA,TRBV5-4,TRBJ1-4,CASSLSTNEKLFF,TGTGCCAGCAGCTTGTCGACTAATGAAAAACTGTTTTTT
many,NA,TRBV6-5,TRBJ1-5,CASRPLPGDGQPQHF,TGTGCCAGCAGGCCTCTACCGGGGGACGGCCAGCCCCAGCATTTT
few,TRBD2,TRBV5-4,TRBJ2-7,CASSRLAGSGEQYF,TGTGCCAGCAGTCGACTAGCGGGGTCCGGCGAGCAGTACTTC
NA,TRBD1,TRBV18,TRBJ1-6,CASSPGTGSNSPLHF,TGTGCCAGCTCACCTGGGACAGGGTCTAATTCACCCCTCCACTTT
many,NA,TRBV7-9,TRBJ1-4,CASSSDSFNEKLFF,TGTGCCAGCAGCTCCGACAGTTTTAATGAAAAACTGTTTTTT
few,NA,TRBV29-1,TRBJ2-4,CSVRAVGKNIQYF,TGCAGCGTTCGCGCAGTCGGCAAAAACATTCAGTACTTC
NA,NA,TRBV4-3,TRBJ2-4,CASSSEGIQYF,TGCGCCAGCTCCTCAGAGGGCATTCAGTACTTC
many,TRBD1,TRBV3-1,TRBJ1-1,CASSQLQGDTEAFF,TGTGCCAGCAGCCAACTACAGGGGGACACTGAAGCTTTCTTT
NA,NA,TRBV4-3,TRBJ2-3,CASSQDKGVTDTQYF,TGCGCCAGCAGCCAAGATAAGGGGGTCACAGATACGCAGTATTTT
few,NA,TRBV20-1,TRBJ2-1,CSARLGEQFF,TGCAGTGCTAGACTCGGTGAGCAGTTCTTC
few,NA,TRBV20-1,TRBJ1-4,CSASTGGDNEKLFF,TGCAGTGCTAGCACGGGCGGAGATAATGAAAAACTGTTTTTT
few,NA,TRBV7-9,TRBJ1-6,CASSPPRTEYNSPLHF,TGTGCCAGCAGCCCGCCAAGGACGGAGTATAATTCACCCCTCCACTTT
few,NA,TRBV7-9,TRBJ2-1,CASSLGERRNEQFF,TGTGCCAGCAGCTTAGGAGAAAGGAGAAATGAGCAGTTCTTC
NA,TRBD1,TRBV18,TRBJ1-6,CASSPLSGGDSPLHF,TGTGCCAGCTCACCTTTGTCAGGGGGCGATTCACCCCTCCACTTT
NA,NA,TRBV29-1,TRBJ2-5,CSVDNGLGKTQYF,TGCAGCGTGGATAACGGGCTTGGGAAGACCCAGTACTTC
few,NA,TRBV11-3,TRBJ2-2,CASNYETNTGELFF,TGTGCCAGCAACTATGAAACGAACACCGGGGAGCTGTTTTTT
NA,NA,TRBV11-3,TRBJ1-2,CASSWEQDYGYTF,TGTGCCAGCAGCTGGGAACAAGACTATGGCTACACCTTC
few,TRBD1,TRBV18,TRBJ1-5,CASSPGTGASGQPQHF,TGTGCCAGCTCACCAGGGACAGGGGCTTCAGGACAGCCCCAGCATTTT
few,NA,TRBV5-1,TRBJ2-2,CASSGGDRANTGELFF,TGCGCCAGCAGCGGAGGGGACAGAGCGAACACCGGGGAGCTGTTTTTT
many,NA,TRBV5-5,TRBJ2-7,CASSPSRTRTYEQYF,TGTGCCAGCAGCCCTTCGCGGACCCGGACCTACGAGCAGTACTTC
many,TRBD1,TRBV28,TRBJ1-6,CASSSYNRGYSNNSPLHF,TGTGCCAGCAGTTCCTATAACAGGGGATACTCCAATAATTCACCCCTCCACTTT
NA,NA,TRBV4-2,TRBJ1-1,CASSQGEGSGTEAFF,TGTGCCAGCAGCCAGGGGGAGGGGTCGGGTACTGAAGCTTTCTTT
NA,NA,TRBV9,TRBJ1-1,CASSVEGSEAFF,TGTGCCAGCAGCGTAGAGGGCAGCGAAGCTTTCTTT
NA,NA,TRBV20-1,TRBJ2-7,CSARGLLLEGQYF,TGCAGTGCTAGAGGGTTACTCTTGGAAGGGCAGTACTTC
many,TRBD1,TRBV7-8,TRBJ2-5,CASSPWGVQGAETQYF,TGTGCCAGCAGCCCCTGGGGGGTACAGGGGGCCGAGACCCAGTACTTC
NA,TRBD1,TRBV6-6,TRBJ1-5,CASTPTGQGQPQHF,TGTGCCAGCACCCCGACAGGGCAGGGGCAGCCCCAGCATTTT